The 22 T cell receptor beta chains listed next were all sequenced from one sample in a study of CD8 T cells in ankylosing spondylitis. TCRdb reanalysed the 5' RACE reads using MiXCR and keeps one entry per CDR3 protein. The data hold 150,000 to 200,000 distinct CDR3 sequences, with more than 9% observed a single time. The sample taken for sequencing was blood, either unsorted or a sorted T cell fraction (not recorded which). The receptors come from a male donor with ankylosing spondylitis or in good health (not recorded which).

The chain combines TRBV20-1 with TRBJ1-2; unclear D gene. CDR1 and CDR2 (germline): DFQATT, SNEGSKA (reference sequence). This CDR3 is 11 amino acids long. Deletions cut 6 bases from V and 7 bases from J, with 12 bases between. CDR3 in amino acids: CSARSSPGYTF. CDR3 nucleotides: TGCAGTGCCCGGAGCAGTCCTGGCTACACCTTC.

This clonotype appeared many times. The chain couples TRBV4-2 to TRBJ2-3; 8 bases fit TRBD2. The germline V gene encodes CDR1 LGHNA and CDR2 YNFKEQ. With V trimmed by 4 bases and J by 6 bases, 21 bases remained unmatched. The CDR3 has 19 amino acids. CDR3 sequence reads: CASSRPAGSGGPEQDTQYF. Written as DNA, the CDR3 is TGTGCCAGCAGCCGCCCCGCCGGGAGCGGGGGACCTGAACAGGATACGCAGTATTTT.

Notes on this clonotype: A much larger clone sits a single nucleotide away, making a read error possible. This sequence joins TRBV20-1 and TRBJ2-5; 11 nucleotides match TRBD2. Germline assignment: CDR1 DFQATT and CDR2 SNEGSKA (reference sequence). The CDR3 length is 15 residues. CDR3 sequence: CCANLAGGFQETQYF. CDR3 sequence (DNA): TGCTGTGCTAATCTAGCGGGAGGATTCCAAGAGACCCAGTACTTC.

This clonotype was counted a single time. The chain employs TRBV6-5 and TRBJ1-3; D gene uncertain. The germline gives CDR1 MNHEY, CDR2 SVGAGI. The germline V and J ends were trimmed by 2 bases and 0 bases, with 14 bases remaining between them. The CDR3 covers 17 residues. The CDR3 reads CASSYTVVEPSGNTIYF. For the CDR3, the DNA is TGTGCCAGCAGTTACACGGTTGTAGAGCCCTCTGGAAACACCATATATTTT.

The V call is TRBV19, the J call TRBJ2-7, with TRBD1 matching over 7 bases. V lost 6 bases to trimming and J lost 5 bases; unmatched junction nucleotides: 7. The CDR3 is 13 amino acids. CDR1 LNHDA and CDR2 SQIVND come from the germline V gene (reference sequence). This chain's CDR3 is CASRPTGSDEQYF. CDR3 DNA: TGTGCCAGTAGGCCGACAGGGAGTGACGAGCAGTACTTC.

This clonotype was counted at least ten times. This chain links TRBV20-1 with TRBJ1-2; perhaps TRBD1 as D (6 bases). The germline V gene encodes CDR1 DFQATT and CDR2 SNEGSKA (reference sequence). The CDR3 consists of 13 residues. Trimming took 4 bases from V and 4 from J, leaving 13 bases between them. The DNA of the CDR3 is TGCAGTGCTAACAGGGACGCTGGCTATGGCTACACCTTC. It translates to CSANRDAGYGYTF.

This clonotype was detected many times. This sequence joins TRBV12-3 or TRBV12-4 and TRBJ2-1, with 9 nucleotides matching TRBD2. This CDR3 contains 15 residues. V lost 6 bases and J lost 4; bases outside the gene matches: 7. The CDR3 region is CASSNRTSEYNEQFF. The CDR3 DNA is TGTGCCAGCAGCAACCGGACTAGCGAGTACAATGAGCAGTTCTTC.

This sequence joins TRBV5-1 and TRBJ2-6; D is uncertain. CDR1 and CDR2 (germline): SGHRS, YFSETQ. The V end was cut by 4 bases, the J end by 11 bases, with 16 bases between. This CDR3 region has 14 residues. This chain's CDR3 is CASSPAGASDVLTF. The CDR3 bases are TGCGCCAGCAGCCCCGCAGGAGCCTCGGACGTCCTGACTTTC.

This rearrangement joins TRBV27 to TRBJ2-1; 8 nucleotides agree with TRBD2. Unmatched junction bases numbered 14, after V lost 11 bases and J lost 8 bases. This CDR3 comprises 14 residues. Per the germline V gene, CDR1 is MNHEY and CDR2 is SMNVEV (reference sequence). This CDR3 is CAARPGLVIHEQFF. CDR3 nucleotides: TGTGCCGCCCGTCCGGGACTAGTAATCCATGAGCAGTTCTTC.

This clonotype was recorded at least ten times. The chain's CDR3 is CASSSGTPPFGEQFF. DNA for the CDR3: TGTGCCAGCTCCTCCGGGACTCCTCCCTTCGGTGAGCAGTTCTTC. The genes are TRBV14 and TRBJ2-1; D is possibly TRBD2 (6 bases). Germline V gene data show CDR1 as SGHDN and CDR2 as FVKESK. Trimming stripped 8 bases from V and 9 bases from J, with 23 bases between. There are 15 residues in the CDR3.

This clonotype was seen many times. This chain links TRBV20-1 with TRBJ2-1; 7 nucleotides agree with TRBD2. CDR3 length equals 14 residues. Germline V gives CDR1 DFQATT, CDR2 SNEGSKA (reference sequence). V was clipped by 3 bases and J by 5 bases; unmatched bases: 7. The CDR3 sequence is CSASVSGSDNEQFF. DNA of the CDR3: TGCAGTGCTAGTGTTAGCGGGTCGGACAATGAGCAGTTCTTC.

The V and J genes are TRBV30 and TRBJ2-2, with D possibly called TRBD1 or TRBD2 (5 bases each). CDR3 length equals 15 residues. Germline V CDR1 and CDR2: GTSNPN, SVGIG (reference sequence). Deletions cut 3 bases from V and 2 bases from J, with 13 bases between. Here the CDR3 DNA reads TGTGCCTGGAGCACGGGACGGATTAACACCGGGGAGCTGTTTTTT. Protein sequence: CAWSTGRINTGELFF. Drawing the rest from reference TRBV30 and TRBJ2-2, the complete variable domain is SQTIHQWPATLVQPVGSPLSLECTVEGTSNPNLYWYRQAAGRGLQLLFYSVGIGQISSEVPQNLSASRPQDRQFILSSKKLLLSDSGFYLCAWSTGRINTGELFFGEGSRLTVL.

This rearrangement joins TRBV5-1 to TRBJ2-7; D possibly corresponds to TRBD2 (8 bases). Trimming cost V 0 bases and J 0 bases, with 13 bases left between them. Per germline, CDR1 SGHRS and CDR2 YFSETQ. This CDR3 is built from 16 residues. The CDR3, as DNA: TGCGCCAGCAGCTTGGCGGGAGGGGGCCCCTCCTACGAGCAGTACTTC. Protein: CASSLAGGGPSYEQYF. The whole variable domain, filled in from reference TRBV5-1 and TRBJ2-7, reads KAGVTQTPRYLIKTRGQQVTLSCSPISGHRSVSWYQQTPGQGLQFLFEYFSETQRNKGNFPGRFSGRQFSNSRSEMNVSTLELGDSALYLCASSLAGGGPSYEQYFGPGTRLTVT.

CDR3 DNA sequence: TGTGCCAGCAGCTTAGTCCCGACTAGCGGGAGGAATACGCAGTATTTT. Residues: CASSLVPTSGRNTQYF. The rearrangement joins TRBV7-2 to TRBJ2-3; 13 positions agree with TRBD2. V gave up 1 base and J gave up 7 bases; unmatched junction bases: 5. In germline, CDR1 is SGHTA, CDR2 FQGNSA. The CDR3 spans 16 residues.

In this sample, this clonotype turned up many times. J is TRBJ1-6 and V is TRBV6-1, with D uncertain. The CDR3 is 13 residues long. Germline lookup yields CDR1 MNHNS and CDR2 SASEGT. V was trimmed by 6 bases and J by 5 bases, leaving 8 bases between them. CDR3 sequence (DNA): TGTGCCAGCAGGAAGCAGGATAATTCACCCCTCCACTTT. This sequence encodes CASRKQDNSPLHF.

The CDR3: CASVDNTNTGELFF. DNA of the CDR3: TGTGCCAGCGTAGACAATACGAACACCGGGGAGCTGTTTTTT. The rearrangement joins TRBV7-2 to TRBJ2-2; D remains ambiguous. Trimming removed 8 bases at V and 0 bases at J, with 10 bases between. The CDR3 runs to 14 residues. Germline assignment: CDR1 SGHTA and CDR2 FQGNSA.

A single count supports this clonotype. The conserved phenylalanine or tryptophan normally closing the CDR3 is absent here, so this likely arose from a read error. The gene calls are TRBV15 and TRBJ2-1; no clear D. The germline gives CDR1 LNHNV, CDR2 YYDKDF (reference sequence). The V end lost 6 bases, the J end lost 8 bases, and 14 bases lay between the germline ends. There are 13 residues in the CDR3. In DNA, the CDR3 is TGTGCCACCAGAGACGCATCTAGGTATGAGCAGTTCTTA. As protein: CATRDASRYEQFL.

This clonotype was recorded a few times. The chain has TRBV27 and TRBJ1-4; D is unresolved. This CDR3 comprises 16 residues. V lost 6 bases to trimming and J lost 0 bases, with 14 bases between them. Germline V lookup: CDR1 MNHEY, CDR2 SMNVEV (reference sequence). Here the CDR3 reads CASRLIWAATNEKLFF. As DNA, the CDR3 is TGTGCCAGCAGGTTAATATGGGCAGCAACTAATGAAAAACTGTTTTTT.

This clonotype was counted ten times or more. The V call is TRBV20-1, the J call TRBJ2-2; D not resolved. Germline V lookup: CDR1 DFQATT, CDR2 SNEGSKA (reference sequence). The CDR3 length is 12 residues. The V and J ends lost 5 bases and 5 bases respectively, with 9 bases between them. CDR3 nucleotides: TGCAGTGCTTACAGTTGGACCGGGGAGCTGTTTTTT. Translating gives CSAYSWTGELFF.

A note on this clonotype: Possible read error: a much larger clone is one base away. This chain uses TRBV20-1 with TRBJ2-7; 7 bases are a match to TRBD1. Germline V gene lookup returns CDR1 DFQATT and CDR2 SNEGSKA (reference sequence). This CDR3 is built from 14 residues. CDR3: CSAKRGLQRGERYF. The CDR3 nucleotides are TGCAGTGCCAAAAGGGGGCTTCAAAGGGGCGAGCGGTACTTC.

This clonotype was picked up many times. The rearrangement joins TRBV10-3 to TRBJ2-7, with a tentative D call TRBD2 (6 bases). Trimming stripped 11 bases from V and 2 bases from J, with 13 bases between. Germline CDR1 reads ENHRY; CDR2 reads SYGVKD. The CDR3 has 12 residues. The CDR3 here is CAGGGGTYEQYF. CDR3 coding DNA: TGTGCCGGCGGTGGGGGGACCTACGAGCAGTACTTC.

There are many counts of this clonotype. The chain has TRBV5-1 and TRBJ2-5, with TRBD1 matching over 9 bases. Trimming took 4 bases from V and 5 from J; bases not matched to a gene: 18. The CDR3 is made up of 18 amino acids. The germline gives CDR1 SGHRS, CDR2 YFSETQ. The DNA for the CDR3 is TGCGCCAGCAGCGGAGGAACCTGGACAGGGGTGGATCTGGAGACCCAGTACTTC. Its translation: CASSGGTWTGVDLETQYF. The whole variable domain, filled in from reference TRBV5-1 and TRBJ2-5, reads KAGVTQTPRYLIKTRGQQVTLSCSPISGHRSVSWYQQTPGQGLQFLFEYFSETQRNKGNFPGRFSGRQFSNSRSEMNVSTLELGDSALYLCASSGGTWTGVDLETQYFGPGTRLLVL.